Listed below are T cell receptor beta chains from one sample, sequenced in a study of blood T cell repertoires in COVID-19. Only in-frame clones appear in the TCRdb table, and some are missing; sequencing was by immunoSEQ multiplex PCR. The repertoire holds 160,000 or so clones, approximately 80% seen once, with roughly 3.4% in the top ten. Sequenced sample: PBMCs or T cells enriched from blood (not recorded which). These TCRs come from a woman aged 60 to 75 who had recovered from COVID-19. CDR3s include the opening cysteine and the closing phenylalanine or tryptophan. D genes are given only for firm matches. Size is stated for part of the rows, as once, few or many counts, or as a class when the clone is expanded.

d_gene: -; abundance: -; len: 13; v_gene: TRBV5-4; j_gene: TRBJ1-1; CDR3nt: TGTGCCAGCAGCATGGCAGGGGCCACTGAAGCTTTCTTT; CDR3aa: CASSMAGATEAFF
d_gene: TRBD1; abundance: -; len: 14; v_gene: TRBV9; j_gene: TRBJ2-7; CDR3nt: TGTGCCAGCAGCCCCTACTTTGACAGGGCCGAGCAGTACTTC; CDR3aa: CASSPYFDRAEQYF
d_gene: TRBD1; abundance: once; len: 15; v_gene: TRBV5-1; j_gene: TRBJ1-3; CDR3nt: TGCGCCAGCAGCGGAACGGGACAGGGAGGAAACACCATATATTTT; CDR3aa: CASSGTGQGGNTIYF
d_gene: -; abundance: -; len: 16; v_gene: TRBV2; j_gene: TRBJ1-2; CDR3nt: TGTGCCAGCCCCGAAAGTGGGAACAGGAATAACTATGGCTACACCTTC; CDR3aa: CASPESGNRNNYGYTF
d_gene: -; abundance: -; len: 16; v_gene: TRBV7-2; j_gene: TRBJ2-3; CDR3nt: TGTGCCAGCAGCTTGTATTTCGCGGGAACCACAGATACGCAGTATTTT; CDR3aa: CASSLYFAGTTDTQYF
d_gene: -; abundance: -; len: 14; v_gene: TRBV6-5; j_gene: TRBJ1-1; CDR3nt: TGTGCCAGCAGTTACTCGTCGGGACAAAGGATGGCTTTCTTT; CDR3aa: CASSYSSGQRMAFF
d_gene: -; abundance: -; len: 15; v_gene: TRBV3-1/TRBV3-2; j_gene: TRBJ1-4; CDR3nt: TGTGCCAGCAGCCCCCTAGACAGCCTTAATGAAAAACTGTTTTTT; CDR3aa: CASSPLDSLNEKLFF
d_gene: -; abundance: -; len: 13; v_gene: TRBV14; j_gene: TRBJ1-4; CDR3nt: TGTGCCAGCAGCCCGGACATGGGTGAAAAACTGTTTTTT; CDR3aa: CASSPDMGEKLFF
d_gene: -; abundance: -; len: 15; v_gene: TRBV19; j_gene: TRBJ1-4; CDR3nt: TGTGCCAGTAGTAACTACAGGCCGGCGGATGAAAAACTGTTTTTT; CDR3aa: CASSNYRPADEKLFF
d_gene: -; abundance: -; len: 12; v_gene: TRBV30; j_gene: TRBJ1-4; CDR3nt: TGTGCCTGGTCGAGAACTAATGAAAAACTGTTTTTT; CDR3aa: CAWSRTNEKLFF
d_gene: -; abundance: -; len: 12; v_gene: TRBV12-3/TRBV12-4; j_gene: TRBJ1-1; CDR3nt: TGTGCCAGCAGTTCTACGAGCACTGAAGCTTTCTTT; CDR3aa: CASSSTSTEAFF
d_gene: TRBD2; abundance: -; len: 14; v_gene: TRBV15; j_gene: TRBJ2-5; CDR3nt: TGTGCCACCAGGCCCGGACTAGCATCAGAGACCCAGTACTTC; CDR3aa: CATRPGLASETQYF
d_gene: TRBD1; abundance: -; len: 14; v_gene: TRBV7-2; j_gene: TRBJ1-6; CDR3nt: TGTGCCAGCAGCTTAGGCAGGGGGCAGTCACCCCTCCACTTT; CDR3aa: CASSLGRGQSPLHF
d_gene: TRBD1; abundance: once; len: 17; v_gene: TRBV5-6; j_gene: TRBJ2-2; CDR3nt: TGTGCCAGCAGCATATGGGACAGGGGGTCCCCATACGGGGAGCTGTTTTTT; CDR3aa: CASSIWDRGSPYGELFF
d_gene: TRBD2; abundance: -; len: 15; v_gene: TRBV5-1; j_gene: TRBJ2-1; CDR3nt: TGCGCCAGCAGCCCAACCGGGACTAGGTTCGATGAGCAGTTCTTC; CDR3aa: CASSPTGTRFDEQFF
d_gene: -; abundance: -; len: 15; v_gene: TRBV7-8; j_gene: TRBJ2-3; CDR3nt: TGTGCCAGCAGCTTATGGGGGGGGGCTTCAGATACGCAGTATTTT; CDR3aa: CASSLWGGASDTQYF
d_gene: -; abundance: once; len: 13; v_gene: TRBV11-2; j_gene: TRBJ1-1; CDR3nt: TGTGCCAGCAGCTTGGGGAGGAACACTGAAGCTTTCTTT; CDR3aa: CASSLGRNTEAFF
d_gene: -; abundance: -; len: 15; v_gene: TRBV7-9; j_gene: TRBJ1-2; CDR3nt: TGTGCCAGCAGCAAAACTGTCGGGGTGGCCTATGGCTACACCTTC; CDR3aa: CASSKTVGVAYGYTF